Presented here are 21 T cell receptor beta chains from one specimen sequenced in a study of cytomegalovirus exposure and HLA in healthy donors. In the PCR, 60 Vbeta and 13 Jbeta primers were used. The repertoire was sequenced with immunoSEQ multiplex PCR; TCRdb's copy has only in-frame clones and lacks some. The sample includes approximately 71,000 clones. Sequencing input: PBMCs. The receptors stem from a female donor in good health and CMV-seropositive.

The chain links TRBV6-5 to TRBJ2-7; 8 nucleotides align to TRBD1. The germline V gene encodes CDR1 MNHEY and CDR2 SVGAGI. The CDR3 contains 14 residues. V lost 5 bases, J lost 3 bases, and 6 bases stayed unmatched. CDR3 residues: CASSGQGILYEQYF. The CDR3 DNA follows: TGTGCCAGCAGTGGACAGGGAATCCTCTACGAGCAGTACTTC.

The chain has TRBV5-4 and TRBJ2-7; 8 bases are shared with TRBD2. The V gene end was trimmed by 0 bases and the J gene end by 3 bases; junction bases not matched to a gene: 5. The CDR3 is 15 amino acids. Germline V gene lookup returns CDR1 SGHNT and CDR2 YYREEE (reference sequence). CDR3 loop: CASSLAGLAFYEQYF. CDR3 DNA: TGTGCCAGCAGCTTGGCCGGACTAGCTTTCTACGAGCAGTACTTC.

As concerns this clone: The junction shows a germline mismatch at one end, possibly a read error. The V and J genes are TRBV7-7 and TRBJ2-7, with D perhaps TRBD2 (6 bases). The CDR3 runs to 14 residues. The V gene's germline CDR1 is SSHAT and CDR2 FNYEAQ (reference sequence). In DNA form, the CDR3 reads TGTGCTAGCAGCCCAACCGGGACTCCATACGAGCAGTACTTC. Translating it yields CASSPTGTPYEQYF.

V gene TRBV6-6 combines with J gene TRBJ1-6; 8 bases are a match to TRBD1. In germline, CDR1 is MNHNY, CDR2 SVGAGI (reference sequence). CDR3 size: 13 residues. The V gene end was trimmed by 6 bases and the J gene end by 8 bases; junction bases not matched to a gene: 3. The DNA of the CDR3 is TGTGCCAGCAGAGGGACAGGAGATTCACCCCTCCACTTT. Translated: CASRGTGDSPLHF.

The V and J genes are TRBV5-4 and TRBJ2-5, with D maybe TRBD2 (5 bases). V was shortened by 4 bases and J by 3 bases, with 22 bases between the two germline ends. The CDR3 runs 17 residues. Germline V lookup: CDR1 SGHNT, CDR2 YYREEE (reference sequence). CDR3 sequence (DNA): TGTGCCAGCAGCCCAGGCGAAGTTTGGGGAGTGGAAGAGACCCAGTACTTC. Its protein is CASSPGEVWGVEETQYF. The complete variable domain, with remaining parts taken from reference TRBV5-4 and TRBJ2-5, reads ETGVTQSPTHLIKTRGQQVTLRCSSQSGHNTVSWYQQALGQGPQFIFQYYREEENGRGNFPPRFSGLQFPNYSSELNVNALELDDSALYLCASSPGEVWGVEETQYFGPGTRLLVL.

The V gene is TRBV5-7, the J gene TRBJ2-6; D may be TRBD1 (6 bases). TRBV5-7 is an open reading frame, and its role is uncertain. V lost 4 bases and J lost 0, with 14 bases in between. This CDR3 contains 17 residues. CDR3 loop: CASSPPGHNSGANVLTF. CDR3 nucleotides: TGTGCCAGCAGCCCTCCGGGACACAACTCTGGGGCCAACGTCCTGACTTTC.

This chain uses TRBV7-3 with TRBJ2-5, with 8 bases that match TRBD1. V lost 1 base and J lost 4; bases outside the gene matches: 5. CDR3 length: 15 residues. Germline V gene data show CDR1 as SGHTA and CDR2 as FQGTGA. CDR3 bases: TGTGCCAGCAGCTTAAATCAGGGGGCGGCAGAGACCCAGTACTTC. It codes for CASSLNQGAAETQYF.

The chain recombines TRBV28 with TRBJ1-5, with 11 positions matching TRBD1. In germline, CDR1 is MDHEN, CDR2 SYDVKM. This CDR3 is 18 amino acids long. The trim removed 6 bases at V and 5 bases at J, leaving 15 bases unmatched. This chain's CDR3 is CASSSSYGQGAFDQPQHF. The CDR3 DNA reads TGTGCCAGCAGCTCTAGCTACGGACAGGGGGCATTTGATCAGCCCCAGCATTTT.

As DNA, the CDR3 is TGTGCCAGCAACCCCCGGGACAGGGTTAATTCACCCCTCCACTTT. Its translation is CASNPRDRVNSPLHF. This rearrangement joins TRBV5-6 to TRBJ1-6; 9 nucleotides match TRBD1. This CDR3 comprises 15 residues. V shed 6 bases and J 6 bases; nucleotides not matched to a gene: 7. Germline values: CDR1 SGHDT, CDR2 YYEEEE.

This rearrangement joins TRBV19 to TRBJ2-7, with 7 bases aligning to TRBD2. V shed 2 bases and J 3 bases; nucleotides not matched to a gene: 4. Germline values: CDR1 LNHDA, CDR2 SQIVND (reference sequence). The CDR3 has 14 residues. The DNA of the CDR3 is TGTGCCAGTAGTATAACGACTAGCTACTACGAGCAGTACTTC. Translation gives CASSITTSYYEQYF. Supplemented by reference TRBV19 and TRBJ2-7, the full variable domain reads DGGITQSPKYLFRKEGQNVTLSCEQNLNHDAMYWYRQDPGQGLRLIYYSQIVNDFQKGDIAEGYSVSREKKESFPLTVTSAQKNPTAFYLCASSITTSYYEQYFGPGTRLTVT.

The rearrangement links TRBV6-1 to TRBJ2-3, with D perhaps matching TRBD2 (5 bases). The V end lost 5 bases, the J end lost 8 bases, and 14 bases lay between the germline ends. The CDR3 consists of 13 residues. Germline V CDR1 and CDR2: MNHNS, SASEGT. For the CDR3, the DNA is TGTGCCAGCAGTCCCACTAGTTTTGGTACGCAGTATTTT. Its translation is CASSPTSFGTQYF.

The chain employs TRBV7-2 and TRBJ2-1, with 10 bases identical to TRBD2. The J segment lost 4 bases and the V segment lost 5 bases, leaving 2 bases of the junction unmatched. The CDR3 totals 14 residues. Germline V gives CDR1 SGHTA, CDR2 FQGNSA. The CDR3 DNA reads TGTGCCAGCAGCCCGACTAGCGGGTACAATGAGCAGTTCTTC. Residues: CASSPTSGYNEQFF. Using reference TRBV7-2 and TRBJ2-1 for the parts outside the CDR3, the full variable domain is GAGVSQSPSNKVTEKGKDVELRCDPISGHTALYWYRQSLGQGLEFLIYFQGNSAPDKSGLPSDRFSAERTGGSVSTLTIQRTQQEDSAVYLCASSPTSGYNEQFFGPGTRLTVL.

The chain has TRBV4-1 and TRBJ2-7; D call uncertain. The V gene's germline CDR1 is MGHRA and CDR2 YSYEKL. This CDR3 contains 15 residues. Between the trimmed V and J ends, which lost 1 base and 0 bases, there was a span of 10 bases. The CDR3 here is CASSQVPLSSYEQYF. CDR3 nucleotide sequence: TGCGCCAGCAGCCAAGTCCCGTTGAGCTCCTACGAGCAGTACTTC.

The chain combines TRBV11-3 with TRBJ1-1; possibly TRBD1 for D (6 bases). Trimming took off 5 bases at V and 7 bases at J, with 17 bases between the two ends. This CDR3 region has 14 residues. Germline V gene data show CDR1 as SGHNT and CDR2 as YENEEA. For the CDR3, the DNA is TGTGCCAGCAGCCAGGACAGAGGAACAGGTGAAGCTTTCTTT. It encodes CASSQDRGTGEAFF.

V and J are TRBV6-1 and TRBJ2-7, with 10 bases matching TRBD1. V gave up 10 bases and J gave up 2 bases; unmatched junction bases: 11. Germline assignment: CDR1 MNHNS and CDR2 SASEGT. The CDR3 spans 15 residues. CDR3 sequence reads: CATTPGTGVPYEQYF. CDR3 coding DNA: TGTGCCACCACCCCCGGGACAGGGGTCCCCTACGAGCAGTACTTC.

This rearrangement joins TRBV2 to TRBJ1-5, with D unclear. CDR3 length: 15 amino acids. Deletions cut 7 bases from V and 4 bases from J, with 17 bases between. Per the germline V gene, CDR1 is SNHLY and CDR2 is FYNNEI. The CDR3 spells CASNLRAIRNQPQHF. In nucleotides, the CDR3 is TGTGCCAGCAATTTGAGGGCAATTCGGAATCAGCCCCAGCATTTT.

The rearrangement links TRBV9 to TRBJ2-5, with a possible D match to TRBD2 (6 bases). Germline CDR1 reads SGDLS; CDR2 reads YYNGEE. Trimming took 6 bases from V and 4 from J, leaving 13 bases between them. This CDR3 contains 13 residues. The CDR3 DNA is TGTGCCAGCAATCGTGCGGGGCTAGAGACCCAGTACTTC. Protein: CASNRAGLETQYF. Full variable domain (outside the CDR3, taken from reference TRBV9 and TRBJ2-5): DSGVTQTPKHLITATGQRVTLRCSPRSGDLSVYWYQQSLDQGLQFLIQYYNGEERAKGNILERFSAQQFPDLHSELNLSSLELGDSALYFCASNRAGLETQYFGPGTRLLVL.

The chain combines TRBV28 with TRBJ2-1; 8 nucleotides agree with TRBD1. CDR3 length equals 13 residues. Germline V lookup: CDR1 MDHEN, CDR2 SYDVKM. J gave up 9 bases and V 7 bases, and 8 bases lay outside the gene matches. The chain's CDR3 is CASTTTGVGEQFF. The CDR3 nucleotides are TGTGCCAGCACCACGACAGGGGTGGGTGAGCAGTTCTTC.

The chain has TRBV6-1 and TRBJ2-7; maybe TRBD2 (5 bases). CDR1 and CDR2 (germline): MNHNS, SASEGT. The CDR3 spans 11 residues. V lost 10 bases and J lost 2, with 9 bases in between. CDR3 sequence (DNA): TGTGCCACTACACTAGCCTACGAGCAGTACTTC. It specifies CATTLAYEQYF.

The rearrangement joins TRBV18 to TRBJ2-1, with 15 bases that match TRBD2. Germline CDR1 and CDR2: KGHSH and LQKENI. J gave up 7 bases and V 6 bases, and 4 bases lay outside the gene matches. The CDR3 has 15 amino acids. CDR3 in DNA: TGTGCCAGCTCGTCGGGACTAGCGGGAGGTAATGAGCAGTTCTTC. Translated, it gives CASSSGLAGGNEQFF.

The chain joins TRBV10-1 to TRBJ2-1, with TRBD1 as a possible D gene (5 bases). The V end was cut by 5 bases, the J end by 0 bases, with 8 bases between. Per the germline V gene, CDR1 is WNHNN and CDR2 is SYGVQD (reference sequence). The CDR3 spans 14 residues. CDR3 loop: CASSPQGSYNEQFF. CDR3 in DNA: TGCGCCAGCAGTCCGCAGGGCTCCTACAATGAGCAGTTCTTC.